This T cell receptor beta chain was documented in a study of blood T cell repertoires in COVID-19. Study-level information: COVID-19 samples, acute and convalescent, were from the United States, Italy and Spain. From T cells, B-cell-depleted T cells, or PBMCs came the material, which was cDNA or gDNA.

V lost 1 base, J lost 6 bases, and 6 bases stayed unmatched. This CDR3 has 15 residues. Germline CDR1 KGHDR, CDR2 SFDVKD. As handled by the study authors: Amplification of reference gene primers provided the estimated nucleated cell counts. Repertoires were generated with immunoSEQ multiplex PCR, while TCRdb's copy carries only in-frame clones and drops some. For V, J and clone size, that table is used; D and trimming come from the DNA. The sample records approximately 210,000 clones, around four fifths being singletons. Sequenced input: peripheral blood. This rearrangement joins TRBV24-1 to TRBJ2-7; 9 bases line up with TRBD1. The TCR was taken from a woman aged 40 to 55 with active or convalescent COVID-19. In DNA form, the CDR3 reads TGTGCCACCAGTGATTTTTCACAGGGGGCTATCGAGCAGTACTTC. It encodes CATSDFSQGAIEQYF.